Each of the 23 T cell receptor beta chains below was sequenced from the same sample in a study of T cells in Graves' hyperthyroidism and ophthalmopathy. It was RNA transcripts that yielded the amplified TCR beta CDR3 regions. The TCR CDR3 was amplified in a first-round RT-PCR using the HTBI primer set. TCRdb itself ran the multiplex PCR reads through MiXCR, one entry per CDR3 protein. The sample lists roughly 170,000 distinct CDR3 sequences; around 15% were seen once. Sequenced input: blood. These receptors all come from a woman in her forties or fifties with Graves' hyperthyroidism.

This clonotype has just a few counts. The chain has TRBV28 and TRBJ1-6; 12 nucleotides match TRBD1. V shed 5 bases, J shed 9 bases, and the junction held 11 bases outside the gene matches. This CDR3 spans 17 amino acids. Germline V lookup: CDR1 MDHEN, CDR2 SYDVKM. CDR3 protein: CASSDGTGGIFTSPLHF. The CDR3 DNA is TGTGCCAGCAGTGACGGGACAGGGGGCATTTTTACTTCACCCCTCCACTTT.

V usage is TRBV28 and J usage is TRBJ1-1; tentative D call: TRBD1 (6 bases). This CDR3 is built from 14 residues. Looked up from germline, CDR1 is MDHEN and CDR2 is SYDVKM. With 2 bases removed from V and 6 bases from J, the gap between germline ends came to 13 bases. The CDR3 bases are TGTGCCAGCAGTTTAAGGCTCCAGGGGTCTGAAGCTTTCTTT. Its protein is CASSLRLQGSEAFF.

This clonotype has ten or more counts. The V call is TRBV12-5, the J call TRBJ1-1, with D possibly matching TRBD1 (6 bases). V was trimmed by 4 bases and J by 1 base, leaving 10 bases between them. This CDR3 has 14 residues. Germline CDR1 reads LGHNT; CDR2 reads FRNRAP. The CDR3 coding sequence is TGTGCTAGTGGTTGGGGGGCAGGGAACACTGAAGCTTTCTTT. This encodes CASGWGAGNTEAFF.

Ten or more counts support this clonotype. The chain uses TRBV4-3 and TRBJ2-1; D is perhaps TRBD2 (5 bases). V was trimmed by 5 bases and J by 5 bases, leaving 13 bases between them. Germline lookup yields CDR1 LGHNA and CDR2 YSLEER. CDR3 length: 14 amino acids. The CDR3 sequence is CASSALDGNNEQFF. Written as DNA, the CDR3 is TGCGCCAGCAGCGCATTGGACGGGAACAATGAGCAGTTCTTC.

At least ten counts were recorded for this clonotype. This chain joins TRBV7-8 and TRBJ1-5, with no clear D. CDR1 SGHVS and CDR2 FQNEAQ come from the germline V gene. Trimming removed 0 bases from V and 3 bases from J, with 9 bases in between. CDR3 length: 15 amino acids. For the CDR3, the DNA is TGTGCCAGCAGCTTAGCGGTAAATTCCAATCAGCCCCAGCATTTT. It specifies CASSLAVNSNQPQHF.

This clonotype appeared many times. V and J are TRBV2 and TRBJ2-2, with 8 bases aligning to TRBD1. The V segment lost 6 bases and the J segment 3 bases; nucleotides outside the gene matches: 6. The CDR3 has 15 amino acids. Germline CDR1 is SNHLY and CDR2 is FYNNEI. CDR3: CASRTDRGYTGELFF. The DNA for the CDR3 is TGTGCCAGCAGGACAGACAGGGGATACACCGGGGAGCTGTTTTTT.

CDR3 region: CASSLGWESALSEAFF. Written as DNA, the CDR3 is TGTGCCAGCAGCTTGGGCTGGGAATCGGCTTTGAGTGAAGCTTTCTTT. V gene TRBV7-9 combines with J gene TRBJ1-1, with D unresolved. V was cut by 3 bases and J by 7 bases, with 21 bases left in between. The CDR3 length is 16 residues. Germline CDR1 SEHNR, CDR2 FQNEAQ (reference sequence).

This clonotype was counted at least ten times. The V and J genes are TRBV19 and TRBJ1-1; D gene ambiguous. Trimming took off 5 bases at V and 2 bases at J, with 9 bases between the two ends. CDR3 length equals 13 residues. The germline V gene encodes CDR1 LNHDA and CDR2 SQIVND (reference sequence). CDR3: CASSPWTNTEAFF. CDR3 nucleotides: TGTGCCAGTAGTCCCTGGACCAACACTGAAGCTTTCTTT. The variable domain in full, completed from reference TRBV19 and TRBJ1-1, reads DGGITQSPKYLFRKEGQNVTLSCEQNLNHDAMYWYRQDPGQGLRLIYYSQIVNDFQKGDIAEGYSVSREKKESFPLTVTSAQKNPTAFYLCASSPWTNTEAFFGQGTRLTVV.

This sequence joins TRBV19 and TRBJ2-3; the match to TRBD2 covers 9 bases. Trimming removed 8 bases from V and 10 bases from J; junction bases left unmatched: 10. The CDR3 spans 13 residues. Germline V gene sequence: CDR1 LNHDA, CDR2 SQIVND (reference sequence). The CDR3 DNA sequence: TGTGCCAGTGGAGCGGGGGGCCCTCTGGCGCAGTATTTT. Encoded protein: CASGAGGPLAQYF.

On this clonotype itself: This may arise from a read error, as a much more abundant clone is one base away. The V call is TRBV9, the J call TRBJ1-3; no firm D call. Trimming removed 2 bases from V and 2 bases from J, with 8 bases in between. The CDR3 loop spans 14 amino acids. Germline lookup yields CDR1 SGDLS and CDR2 YYNGEE. The CDR3 DNA reads as TGTGCCAGCAGCGTTCATTCCCCTGGAAACACCATATATTTT. It yields the protein CASSVHSPGNTIYF.

The chain has TRBV19 and TRBJ2-7; TRBD2 aligns across 8 bases. Germline CDR1 and CDR2: LNHDA and SQIVND (reference sequence). J lost 7 bases, V lost 4 bases, and 12 bases had no gene match. CDR3 length: 15 residues. CDR3 nucleotides: TGTGCCAGTAGTAATCACGGGGGGGCCTCGCAGGAGCAGTACTTC. Translated, it gives CASSNHGGASQEQYF.

There are many counts of this clonotype. V is TRBV18 and J is TRBJ1-1; 7 nucleotides line up with TRBD1. V was pared by 6 bases and J by 0 bases, with 7 bases of the junction left unmatched. The CDR3 loop spans 15 amino acids. The germline V gene encodes CDR1 KGHSH and CDR2 LQKENI. This CDR3 is CASSSGGTMNTEAFF. CDR3 nucleotides: TGTGCCAGCTCCTCAGGGGGAACTATGAACACTGAAGCTTTCTTT.

This chain joins TRBV7-9 and TRBJ1-5; a possible D gene is TRBD1 (6 bases). Looked up from germline, CDR1 is SEHNR and CDR2 is FQNEAQ (reference sequence). CDR3 length equals 14 residues. V lost 5 bases to trimming and J lost 3 bases, with 11 bases between them. The CDR3 spells CASSATGSNQPQHF. CDR3 DNA sequence: TGTGCCAGCAGCGCTACAGGGTCCAATCAGCCCCAGCATTTT.

This clonotype was picked up many times. V usage is TRBV28 and J usage is TRBJ2-7, with TRBD2 matching over 8 bases. The ends lost 7 bases at V and 3 bases at J; junction bases unmatched: 8. Germline lookup yields CDR1 MDHEN and CDR2 SYDVKM. The CDR3 runs to 14 residues. CDR3 region: CASTGAGVHYEQYF. DNA for the CDR3: TGTGCCAGCACTGGAGCGGGGGTGCACTACGAGCAGTACTTC.

The table lists this clonotype with many counts. The V gene is TRBV9, the J gene TRBJ2-7; weak D call: TRBD2 (5 bases). The germline gives CDR1 SGDLS, CDR2 YYNGEE. The V end lost 3 bases, the J end lost 3 bases, and 13 bases lay between the germline ends. The CDR3 spans 14 residues. CDR3 coding DNA: TGTGCCAGCAGCGAGCGGACTCACGGCTACGAGCAGTACTTC. Its protein is CASSERTHGYEQYF.

This clonotype came up many times. This chain uses TRBV18 with TRBJ2-5; TRBD1 is a possible D gene (5 bases). CDR1 KGHSH and CDR2 LQKENI come from the germline V gene. Between the trimmed V and J ends, which lost 3 bases and 4 bases, there was a span of 18 bases. CDR3 size: 16 residues. This CDR3 is CASSPLDVGVRETQYF. In DNA form, the CDR3 reads TGTGCCAGCTCACCGTTGGATGTAGGGGTTCGAGAGACCCAGTACTTC.

This clonotype was counted only a few times. The chain is built from TRBV12-3 or TRBV12-4 and TRBJ2-1, with unresolved D. The CDR3 is made up of 14 amino acids. V was pared by 1 base and J by 10 bases, with 14 bases between. Written as DNA, the CDR3 is TGTGCCAGCAGTTTAGGGCTTCTCTTGGGGGAGCAGTTCTTC. Its protein is CASSLGLLLGEQFF.

At least ten counts were recorded for this clonotype. The chain carries TRBV7-8 and TRBJ1-2, with D unclear. Trimming left V 7 bases short and J 2 bases short, with 20 bases between. The CDR3 loop spans 16 amino acids. Per germline, CDR1 SGHVS and CDR2 FQNEAQ. CDR3 sequence reads: CASTQRMLGPNYGYTF. CDR3 coding DNA: TGTGCCAGCACGCAACGAATGTTAGGACCGAACTATGGCTACACCTTC.

This clonotype was counted many times. The chain combines TRBV20-1 with TRBJ1-1; D unclear. The germline V gene encodes CDR1 DFQATT and CDR2 SNEGSKA (reference sequence). The CDR3 contains 13 residues. V lost 5 bases and J 4 bases, leaving 14 bases between the germline ends. In DNA form, the CDR3 reads TGCAGTGCTCCGAAACCCGCGTCCACTGAAGCTTTCTTT. It yields the protein CSAPKPASTEAFF.

This clonotype showed up many times. The CDR3 is CSANLILGANTQYF. The DNA of the CDR3 is TGCAGTGCTAACCTTATTTTGGGGGCGAATACGCAGTATTTT. This chain connects TRBV20-1 to TRBJ2-3; D possibly corresponds to TRBD1 (6 bases). Germline V lookup: CDR1 DFQATT, CDR2 SNEGSKA (reference sequence). Deletions cut 4 bases from V and 7 bases from J, with 18 bases between. This CDR3 comprises 14 residues.

The rearrangement links TRBV5-1 to TRBJ1-2; D remains unclear. The CDR3 is 15 amino acids. V lost 0 bases and J 0 bases, leaving 9 bases between the germline ends. In germline, CDR1 is SGHRS, CDR2 YFSETQ. The CDR3 DNA sequence: TGCGCCAGCAGCTTGGATCTGGAAGCTAACTATGGCTACACCTTC. Protein sequence: CASSLDLEANYGYTF. Combining the CDR3 with reference TRBV5-1 and TRBJ1-2 gives the whole variable domain KAGVTQTPRYLIKTRGQQVTLSCSPISGHRSVSWYQQTPGQGLQFLFEYFSETQRNKGNFPGRFSGRQFSNSRSEMNVSTLELGDSALYLCASSLDLEANYGYTFGSGTRLTVV.

The rearrangement joins TRBV20-1 to TRBJ2-7; D not resolved. Per germline, CDR1 DFQATT and CDR2 SNEGSKA (reference sequence). There are 13 residues in the CDR3. V shed 3 bases and J shed 4 bases, with 13 bases lying between them. The CDR3 region is CSARSNEEYEQYF. The CDR3 nucleotides are TGCAGTGCTAGGTCCAATGAGGAGTACGAGCAGTACTTC.

This clonotype has ten or more counts. The chain recombines TRBV19 with TRBJ1-1; D is perhaps TRBD1 (5 bases). V shed 2 bases and J shed 1 base, with 8 bases lying between them. CDR1 LNHDA and CDR2 SQIVND come from the germline V gene (reference sequence). The CDR3 is 14 residues long. The DNA of the CDR3 is TGTGCCAGTAGTATATGGGGCAGGAACACTGAAGCTTTCTTT. Its protein is CASSIWGRNTEAFF.